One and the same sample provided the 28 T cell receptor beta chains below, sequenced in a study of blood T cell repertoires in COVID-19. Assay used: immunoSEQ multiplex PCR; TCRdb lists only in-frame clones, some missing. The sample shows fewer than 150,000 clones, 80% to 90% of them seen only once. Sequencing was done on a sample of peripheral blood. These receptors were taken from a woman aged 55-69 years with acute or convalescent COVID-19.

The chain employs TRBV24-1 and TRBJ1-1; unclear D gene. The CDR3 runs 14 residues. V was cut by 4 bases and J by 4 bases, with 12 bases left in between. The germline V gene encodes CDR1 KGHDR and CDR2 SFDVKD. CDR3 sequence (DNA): TGTGCCACCAGTGACGCGATCTCAGGCACTGAAGCTTTCTTT. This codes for CATSDAISGTEAFF.

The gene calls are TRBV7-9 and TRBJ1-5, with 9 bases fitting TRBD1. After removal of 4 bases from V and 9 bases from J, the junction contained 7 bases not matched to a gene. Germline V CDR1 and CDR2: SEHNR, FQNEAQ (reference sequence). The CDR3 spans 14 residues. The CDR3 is CASSSDRGGGPQHF. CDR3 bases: TGTGCCAGCAGCTCGGACAGGGGAGGGGGGCCCCAGCATTTT.

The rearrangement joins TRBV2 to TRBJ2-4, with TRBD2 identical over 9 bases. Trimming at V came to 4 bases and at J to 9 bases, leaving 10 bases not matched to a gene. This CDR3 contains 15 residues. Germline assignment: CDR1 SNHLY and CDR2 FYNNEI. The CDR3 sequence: CASSGAGGKIGIQYF. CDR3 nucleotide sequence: TGTGCCAGCAGTGGGGCGGGAGGGAAGATCGGCATTCAGTACTTC.

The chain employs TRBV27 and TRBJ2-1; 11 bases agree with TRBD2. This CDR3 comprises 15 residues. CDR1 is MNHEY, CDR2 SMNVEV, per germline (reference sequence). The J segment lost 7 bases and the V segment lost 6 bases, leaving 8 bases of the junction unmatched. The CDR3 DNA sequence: TGTGCCAGCAGCCTAGGGACTAGCGGCGGGAATGAGCAGTTCTTC. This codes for CASSLGTSGGNEQFF.

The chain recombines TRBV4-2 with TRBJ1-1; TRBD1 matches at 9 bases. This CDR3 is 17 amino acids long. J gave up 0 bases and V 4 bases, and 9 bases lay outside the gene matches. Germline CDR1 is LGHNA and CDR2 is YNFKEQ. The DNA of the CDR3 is TGTGCCAGCAGCCCTCAACCGGGACAGGGTTTGAACACTGAAGCTTTCTTT. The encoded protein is CASSPQPGQGLNTEAFF.

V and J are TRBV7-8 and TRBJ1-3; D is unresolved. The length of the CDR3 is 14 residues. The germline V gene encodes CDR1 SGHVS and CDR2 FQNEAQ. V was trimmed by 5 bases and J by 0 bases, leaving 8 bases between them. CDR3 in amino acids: CASSPGSSGNTIYF. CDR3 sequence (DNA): TGTGCCAGCAGCCCTGGCAGCTCTGGAAACACCATATATTTT.

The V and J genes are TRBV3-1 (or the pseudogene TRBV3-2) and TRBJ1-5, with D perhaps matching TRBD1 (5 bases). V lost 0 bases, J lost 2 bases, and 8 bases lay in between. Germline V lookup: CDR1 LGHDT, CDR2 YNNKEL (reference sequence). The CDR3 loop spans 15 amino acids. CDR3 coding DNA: TGTGCCAGCAGCCAAGATTGGGGGGGCAATCAGCCCCAGCATTTT. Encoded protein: CASSQDWGGNQPQHF.

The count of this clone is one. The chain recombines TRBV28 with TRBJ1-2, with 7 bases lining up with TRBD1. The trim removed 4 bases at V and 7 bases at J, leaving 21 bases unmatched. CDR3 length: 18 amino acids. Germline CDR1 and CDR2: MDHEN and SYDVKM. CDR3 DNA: TGTGCCAGCAGTTCCTATTCAGGGGTCAACAGGGGTAAGGGTGGCTACACCTTC. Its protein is CASSSYSGVNRGKGGYTF.

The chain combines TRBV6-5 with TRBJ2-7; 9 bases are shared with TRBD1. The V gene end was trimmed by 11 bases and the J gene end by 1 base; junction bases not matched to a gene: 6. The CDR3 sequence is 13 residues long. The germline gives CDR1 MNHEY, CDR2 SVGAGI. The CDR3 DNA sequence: TGTGCCGGGAGGACAGGGGCATCCTACGAGCAGTACTTC. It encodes CAGRTGASYEQYF.

This CDR3 is CASSIIGTPYGYTF. CDR3 DNA: TGTGCCAGTAGTATAATCGGGACACCTTATGGCTACACCTTC. The V and J genes are TRBV19 and TRBJ1-2; D may be TRBD1 (6 bases). V was pared by 2 bases and J by 5 bases, with 12 bases between. Germline values: CDR1 LNHDA, CDR2 SQIVND (reference sequence). The CDR3 is 14 amino acids.

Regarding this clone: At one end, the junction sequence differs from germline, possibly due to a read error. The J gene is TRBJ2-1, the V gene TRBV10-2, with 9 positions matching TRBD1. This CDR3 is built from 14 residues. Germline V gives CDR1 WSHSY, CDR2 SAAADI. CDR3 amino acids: CASTETGGRNEQFF. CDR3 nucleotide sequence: TGCGCCAGCACTGAGACAGGGGGGCGAAATGAGCAGTTCTTC.

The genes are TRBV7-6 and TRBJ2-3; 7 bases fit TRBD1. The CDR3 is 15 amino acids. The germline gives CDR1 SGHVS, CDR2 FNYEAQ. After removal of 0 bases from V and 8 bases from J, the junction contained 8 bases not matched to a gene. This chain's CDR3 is CASSLAQGGGGTQYF. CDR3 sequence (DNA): TGTGCCAGCAGCTTAGCGCAAGGGGGCGGCGGTACGCAGTATTTT.

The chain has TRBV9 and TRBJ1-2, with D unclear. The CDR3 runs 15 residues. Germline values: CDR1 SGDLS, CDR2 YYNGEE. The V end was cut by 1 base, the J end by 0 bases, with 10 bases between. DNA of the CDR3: TGTGCCAGCAGCGTATTTCAGGCATCTAACTATGGCTACACCTTC. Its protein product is CASSVFQASNYGYTF.

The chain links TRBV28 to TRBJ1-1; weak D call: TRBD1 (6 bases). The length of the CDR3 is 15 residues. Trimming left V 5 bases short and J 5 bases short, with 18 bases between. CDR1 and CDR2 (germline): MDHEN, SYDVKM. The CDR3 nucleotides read TGTGCCAGCAGTAAAGGGGGGGGGACCGCTACTGAAGCTTTCTTT. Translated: CASSKGGGTATEAFF.

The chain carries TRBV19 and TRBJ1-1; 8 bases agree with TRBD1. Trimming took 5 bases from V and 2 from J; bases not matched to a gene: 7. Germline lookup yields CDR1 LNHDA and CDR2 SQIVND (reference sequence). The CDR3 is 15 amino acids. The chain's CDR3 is CASSPRQGINTEAFF. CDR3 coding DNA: TGTGCCAGTAGTCCGCGACAGGGGATAAACACTGAAGCTTTCTTT.

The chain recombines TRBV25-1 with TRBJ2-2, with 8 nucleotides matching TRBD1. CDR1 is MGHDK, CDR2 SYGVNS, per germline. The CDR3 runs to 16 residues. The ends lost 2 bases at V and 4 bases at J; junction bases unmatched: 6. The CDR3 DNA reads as TGTGCCAGCAGTGAACCGACAGGGGCGATCACCGGGGAGCTGTTTTTT. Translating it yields CASSEPTGAITGELFF.

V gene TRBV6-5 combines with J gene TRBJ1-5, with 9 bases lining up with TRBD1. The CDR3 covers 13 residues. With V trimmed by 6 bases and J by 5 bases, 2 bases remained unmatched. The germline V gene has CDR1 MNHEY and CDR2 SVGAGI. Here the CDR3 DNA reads TGTGCCAGCAGCCGGGACAGGGATCAGCCCCAGCATTTT. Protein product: CASSRDRDQPQHF.

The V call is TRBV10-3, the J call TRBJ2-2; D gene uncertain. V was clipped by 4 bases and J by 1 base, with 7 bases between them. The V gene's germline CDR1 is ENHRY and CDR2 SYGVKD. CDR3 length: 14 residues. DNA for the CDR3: TGTGCCATCAGTGGGCCTGAGAACACCGGGGAGCTGTTTTTT. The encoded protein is CAISGPENTGELFF.

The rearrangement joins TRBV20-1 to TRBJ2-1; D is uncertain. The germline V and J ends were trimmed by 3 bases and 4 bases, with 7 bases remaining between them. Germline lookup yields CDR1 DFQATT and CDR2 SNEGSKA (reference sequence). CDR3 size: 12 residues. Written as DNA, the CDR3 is TGCAGTGCTAGTCGAGTTTACAATGAGCAGTTCTTC. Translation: CSASRVYNEQFF.

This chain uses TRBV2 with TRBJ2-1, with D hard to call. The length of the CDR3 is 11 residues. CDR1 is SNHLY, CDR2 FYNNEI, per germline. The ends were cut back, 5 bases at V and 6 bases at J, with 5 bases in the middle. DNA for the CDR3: TGTGCCAGCAGTCCCTTCAATGAGCAGTTCTTC. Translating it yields CASSPFNEQFF.

CDR3 in DNA: TGTGCCAGCTCACCACCTCGGACTAGCGGTCTCACAGATACGCAGTATTTT. Encoded protein: CASSPPRTSGLTDTQYF. The rearrangement joins TRBV18 to TRBJ2-3, with 10 nucleotides matching TRBD2. CDR3 length: 17 residues. Germline lookup yields CDR1 KGHSH and CDR2 LQKENI. V gave up 0 bases and J gave up 2 bases; unmatched junction bases: 5.

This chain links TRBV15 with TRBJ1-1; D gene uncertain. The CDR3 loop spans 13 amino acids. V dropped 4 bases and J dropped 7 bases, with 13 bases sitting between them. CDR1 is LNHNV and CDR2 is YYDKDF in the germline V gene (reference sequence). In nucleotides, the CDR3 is TGTGCCACCAGCAAGATTTTCGGAGATGAAGCTTTCTTT. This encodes CATSKIFGDEAFF. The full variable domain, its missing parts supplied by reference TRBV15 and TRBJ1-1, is DAMVIQNPRYQVTQFGKPVTLSCSQTLNHNVMYWYQQKSSQAPKLLFHYYDKDFNNEADTPDNFQSRRPNTSFCFLDIRSPGLGDTAMYLCATSKIFGDEAFFGQGTRLTVV.

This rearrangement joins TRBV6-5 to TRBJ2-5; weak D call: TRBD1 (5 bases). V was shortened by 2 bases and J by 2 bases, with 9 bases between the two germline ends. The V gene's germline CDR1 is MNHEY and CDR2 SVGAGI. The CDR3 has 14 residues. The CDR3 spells CASSYGHLQETQYF. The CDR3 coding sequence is TGTGCCAGCAGTTACGGACATCTTCAAGAGACCCAGTACTTC.

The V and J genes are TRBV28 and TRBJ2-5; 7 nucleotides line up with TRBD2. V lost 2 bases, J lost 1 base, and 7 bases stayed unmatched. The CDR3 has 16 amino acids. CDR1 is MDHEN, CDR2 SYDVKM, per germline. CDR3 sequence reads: CASSLTGRAVQETQYF. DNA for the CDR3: TGTGCCAGCAGTTTAACGGGGAGGGCAGTCCAAGAGACCCAGTACTTC.

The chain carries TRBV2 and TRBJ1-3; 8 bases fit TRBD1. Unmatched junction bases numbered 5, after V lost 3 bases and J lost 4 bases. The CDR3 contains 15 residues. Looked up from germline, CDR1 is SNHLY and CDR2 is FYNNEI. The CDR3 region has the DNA TGTGCCAGCAGTGATCAGGGGGCCCTCGGAAACACCATATATTTT. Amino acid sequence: CASSDQGALGNTIYF.

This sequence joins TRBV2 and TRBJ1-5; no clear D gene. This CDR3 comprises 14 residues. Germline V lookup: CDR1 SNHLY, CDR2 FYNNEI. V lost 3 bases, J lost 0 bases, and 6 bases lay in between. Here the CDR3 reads CASSEDFSNQPQHF. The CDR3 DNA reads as TGTGCCAGCAGTGAGGACTTTAGCAATCAGCCCCAGCATTTT.

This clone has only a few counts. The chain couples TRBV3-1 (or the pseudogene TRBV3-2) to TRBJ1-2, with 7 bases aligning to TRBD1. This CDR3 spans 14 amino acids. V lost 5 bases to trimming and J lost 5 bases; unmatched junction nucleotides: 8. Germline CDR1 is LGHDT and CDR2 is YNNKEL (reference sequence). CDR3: CASSSGTAGYGYTF. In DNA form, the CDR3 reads TGTGCCAGCAGCTCCGGGACAGCTGGATATGGCTACACCTTC.

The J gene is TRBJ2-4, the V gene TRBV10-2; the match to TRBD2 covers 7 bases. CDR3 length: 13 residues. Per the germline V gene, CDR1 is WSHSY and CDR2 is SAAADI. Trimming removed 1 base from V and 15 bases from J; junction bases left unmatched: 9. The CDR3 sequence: CASSEFKTSRMYF. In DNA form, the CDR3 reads TGCGCCAGCAGTGAGTTCAAGACTAGCCGAATGTACTTC.